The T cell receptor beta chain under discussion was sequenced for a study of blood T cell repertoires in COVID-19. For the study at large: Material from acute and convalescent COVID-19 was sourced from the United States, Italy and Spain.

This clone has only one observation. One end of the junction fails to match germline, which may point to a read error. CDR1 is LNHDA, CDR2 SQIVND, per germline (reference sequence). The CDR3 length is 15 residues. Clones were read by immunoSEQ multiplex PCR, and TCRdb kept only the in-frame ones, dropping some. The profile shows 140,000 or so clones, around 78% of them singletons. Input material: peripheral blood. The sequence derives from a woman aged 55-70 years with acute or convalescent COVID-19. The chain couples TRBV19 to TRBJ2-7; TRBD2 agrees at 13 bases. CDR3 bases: TGTGCCAGTAGGATAGGGACTAGCGGGATCTACGAGCAGTACTTC. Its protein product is CASRIGTSGIYEQYF.